This TCR beta chain comes out of a study of response to subunit inactivated influenza vaccine. Study-wide findings and caveats: Few additional T cells are recruited per seasonal influenza vaccination, authors suggested.

Each CDR3 protein gets one entry after TCRdb re-called the RT-PCR reads with MiXCR. This sample has roughly 150,000 distinct CDR3 sequences; about a tenth occur once, and the top ten carry 12%. V was trimmed by 3 bases and J by 6 bases, leaving 11 bases between them. The CDR3 runs 13 residues. Per the germline V gene, CDR1 is KGHSH and CDR2 is LQKENI. As for this clonotype: What it recognizes is unknown.

The TCR sequence derives from a man aged 45-60 years who received an inactivated influenza vaccine. The sequencing used non-naive T cells sorted from PBMCs, collected 40 to 50 days after vaccination. The chain joins TRBV18 to TRBJ1-2, with D tentatively TRBD1 (6 bases). In DNA, the CDR3 is TGTGCCAGCTCACCTGACAGGACCAATGGCTACACCTTC. Amino acids: CASSPDRTNGYTF.